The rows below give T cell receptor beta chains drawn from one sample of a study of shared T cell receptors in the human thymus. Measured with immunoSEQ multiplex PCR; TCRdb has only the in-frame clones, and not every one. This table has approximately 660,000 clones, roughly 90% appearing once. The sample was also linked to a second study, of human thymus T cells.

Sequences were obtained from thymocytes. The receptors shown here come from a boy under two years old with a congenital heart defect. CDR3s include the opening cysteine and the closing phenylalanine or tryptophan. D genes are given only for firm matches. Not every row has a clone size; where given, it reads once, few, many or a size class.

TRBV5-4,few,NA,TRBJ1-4,TGTGCCAGCAGCCTCAGGGGAGATCTTGATGAAAAACTGTTTTTT,CASSLRGDLDEKLFF
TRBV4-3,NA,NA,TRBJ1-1,TGCGCCAGCAGCCAGGGGGGACGGACGAACACTGAAGCTTTCTTT,CASSQGGRTNTEAFF
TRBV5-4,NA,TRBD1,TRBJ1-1,TGTGCCAGCAGCGGAACAGGGGGGCTTAACGCTGAAGCTTTCTTT,CASSGTGGLNAEAFF
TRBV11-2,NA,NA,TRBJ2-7,TGTGCCAGCAGTGTGACAGGGAGGCCCTACGAGCAGTACTTC,CASSVTGRPYEQYF
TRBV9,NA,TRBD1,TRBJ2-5,TGTGCCAGCAGCGTAGGGGACAGGGGGGTCCAAGAGACCCAGTACTTC,CASSVGDRGVQETQYF
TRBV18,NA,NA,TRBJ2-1,TGTGCCAGCTCACCAGTGACGGGATCCCCTAACTACAATGAGCAGTTCTTC,CASSPVTGSPNYNEQFF
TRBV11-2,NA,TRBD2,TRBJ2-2,TGTGCCAGCAGCTTAGAGGGGCGGGGGACCGGGGAGCTGTTTTTT,CASSLEGRGTGELFF
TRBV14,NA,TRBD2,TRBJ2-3,TGTGCCAGCAGCCAAGAGGGGGATGTGGGCCTAGCGGGAGGCGGCACAGATACGCAGTATTTT,CASSQEGDVGLAGGGTDTQYF
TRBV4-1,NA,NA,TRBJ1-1,TGCGCCAGCAGCGAAAGGGGAAGGCTACCGAACACTGAAGCTTTCTTT,CASSERGRLPNTEAFF
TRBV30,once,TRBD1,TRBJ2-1,TGTGCCTGGAGGACCCTGACAGGGCCGGGACGGACCTTGCCCTTACGCTCCTACAATGAGCAGTTCTTC,CAWRTLTGPGRTLPLRSYNEQFF
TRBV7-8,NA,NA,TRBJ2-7,TGTGCCAGCAGCTCCCGTCGGACAGATTTGTGGGAGCAGTACTTC,CASSSRRTDLWEQYF
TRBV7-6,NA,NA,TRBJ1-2,TGTGCCAGCAGCTTAGAGGAGGGTAAACCGGGACAACCAAACGCGGGGGACTATGGCTACACCTTC,CASSLEEGKPGQPNAGDYGYTF
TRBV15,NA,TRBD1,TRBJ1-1,TGTGCCACCAGCCGGAAAAGACAGGGGGCAAAAAACACTGAAGCTTTCTTT,CATSRKRQGAKNTEAFF
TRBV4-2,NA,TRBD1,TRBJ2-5,TGTGCCAGCAGCCAAGACAGGGGGCGGCAAGAGACCCAGTACTTC,CASSQDRGRQETQYF
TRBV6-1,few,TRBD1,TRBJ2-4,TGTGCCAGCAAGGGGACAGGGGGAAGGGACATTCAGTACTTC,CASKGTGGRDIQYF
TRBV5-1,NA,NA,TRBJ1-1,TGCGCCAGCAGCTTGGTTCGGGGGGCGCGGGTCACTGAAGCTTTCTTT,CASSLVRGARVTEAFF
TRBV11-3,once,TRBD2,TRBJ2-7,TGTGCCAGCAGCCCTGGCGGGGGTTTTTACGAGCAGTACTTC,CASSPGGGFYEQYF
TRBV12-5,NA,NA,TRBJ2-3,TGTGCTAGTGGTCCTCGGAAGGGGAATAGGGCAGATACGCAGTATTTT,CASGPRKGNRADTQYF
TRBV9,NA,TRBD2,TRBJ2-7,TGTGCCAGCAGCGTAGCGGGAGGATTCCCTTACGAGCAGTACTTC,CASSVAGGFPYEQYF
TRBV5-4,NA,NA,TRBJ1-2,TGTGCCAGCAGCTTGGACTACAGGGTGAATGGCTACCCCTTC,CASSLDYRVNGYPF
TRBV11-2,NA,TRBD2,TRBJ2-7,TGTGCCAGCAGCTTAGTTCGTTGGACTAGCGGGAGGGCCTACGAGCAGTACTTC,CASSLVRWTSGRAYEQYF
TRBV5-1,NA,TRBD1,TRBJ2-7,TGCGCCAGCAGCTTGGGACAGGGGGAATACGAGCAGTACTTC,CASSLGQGEYEQYF
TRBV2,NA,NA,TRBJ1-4,TGTGCCAGCAGTGAAGGGTACAGAGATGAAAAACTGTTTTTT,CASSEGYRDEKLFF
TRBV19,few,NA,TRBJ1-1,TGTGCCAGTAGTACCAGACAGAGAATGAACACTGAAGCTTTCTTT,CASSTRQRMNTEAFF
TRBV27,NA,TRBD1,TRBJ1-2,TGTGCCAGCAGTAGGAGGACAGGGTGGAACTATGGCTACACCTTC,CASSRRTGWNYGYTF
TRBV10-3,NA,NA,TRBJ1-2,TGTGCCATCACCAAAGGGGGTCAACCTAAGGGCTACACCTTC,CAITKGGQPKGYTF
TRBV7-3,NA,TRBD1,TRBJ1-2,TGTGCCAGCAGCCACAGGGGAGACTATGGCTACACCTTC,CASSHRGDYGYTF
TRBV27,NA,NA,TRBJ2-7,TGTGCCAGCAGTAATAAGGGGCTTTCGTACGAGCAGTACTTC,CASSNKGLSYEQYF
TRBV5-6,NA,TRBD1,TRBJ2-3,TGTGCCAGCAGCCGGACAGGGGCAGATACGCAGTATTTT,CASSRTGADTQYF
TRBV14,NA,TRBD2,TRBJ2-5,TGTGCCAGCAGCCAAGGACTAACAGGACTAGCGGCTCAAGAGACCCAGTACTTC,CASSQGLTGLAAQETQYF